This section outlines one T cell receptor (beta chain) sequence together with its context. No antigen is known for it. No much larger clone exists at a distance of one base, and base qualities are not known. Survey sequencing of tumors used two replicates per sample, and the tumor libraries mostly started from 4.5 to 5.5 ug of input genomic DNA. Following the manufacturer's instructions, the team built TCRbeta libraries using the immunoSEQ hsTCRbeta kit. The finished libraries were brought together in one pool at roughly 2.7 nM, which was then read using an Illumina NovaSeq 6000 S4 flow cell. Processing in the source paper ran as follows. The immunoSEQ Analyzer handled quality control and preprocessing of the raw data. The analysis was restricted to productive rearrangements, with each unique CDR3 amino acid sequence defining a clonotype. Repertoire clonality was estimated as the Gini-Simpson index, computed with the R package tcR. Student's t test was used to compare Gini indices, and Pearson correlation was used to assess associations with tumor size change. The clones in this table, taken by TCRdb from immuneACCESS, are in-frame only. Not every clone is retained; where verified, under half of the shortfall comes from an unresolved V gene, and the cause of the rest is unknown. D and trimming were read from the DNA, whereas the V and J calls and clone size are those reported in that table. The table for this sample lists about 9,300 clones; approximately 70% of them were counted only once. About 8.3% of the sample is held by the ten biggest clonotypes.

Ends trimmed: V by 7 bases, J by 2 bases; bases unmatched to a gene: 9. CDR1 SEHNR and CDR2 FQNEAQ were looked up in the germline V gene (reference sequence). From its cysteine to its phenylalanine, the CDR3 spans 16 amino acids. Here the CDR3 DNA is all that survives: 48 bases in frame from base 1. The data stem from a study of neoadjuvant anti-PD-1 for oral cavity cancer (dated by TCRdb to the early 2020s). Describing the broader study: Three to four biweekly doses of nivolumab at 3 mg/kg were mostly administered to patients before curative-intent surgical resection. Patients who did not progress were given a fourth nivolumab dose at about day 43 and had definitive surgical resection on days 50-56. Under RECIST 1.1, patients with complete response, partial response or stable disease were classed as responders, and patients with progression were classed as non-responders. The parent correlative cohort included some 13 patients, with an approximately 31% response rate.

What this sample's time point label stands for: before neoadjuvant nivolumab. Patients were newly diagnosed with stage II-IVA oral cavity squamous cell carcinoma and had received no prior systemic or radiation treatment. Everyone in the cohort had locally advanced, HPV-negative oral cavity squamous cell carcinoma. Samples were obtained from a longitudinal correlative study of a single-arm phase II trial of neoadjuvant nivolumab in oral cavity squamous cell carcinoma. Subject-matched pre- and post-treatment PBMCs and tumors from three responders and three non-responders were subjected to genomic DNA-based TCRbeta sequencing. Genomic DNA was isolated from tumor tissue using the Maxwell RSC DNA from Tissue kit. Findings and caveats that apply to the study as a whole: Greater tumor shrinkage was correlated with larger post-treatment sizes of preexisting intratumoral clones, suggesting that expansion of preexisting clones contributed to response. Higher pretreatment blood TCRbeta clonality and lower post-treatment tumor TCRbeta clonality were correlated with higher pretreatment blood Treg/Th17 ratios. Only a few patients per response group were included in the TCR analyses, and the authors called for validation in larger cohorts.

The sample was tumor tissue, taken before nivolumab (anti-PD-1) treatment. The chain links TRBV7-9 with TRBJ2-2, with 8 bases aligning to TRBD1. The TCR sequence derives from a person aged 35 to 85 with oral cavity squamous cell carcinoma. The CDR3 in this case is CASTPQGALNTGELFF. The DNA sequence reads TGTGCCAGCACACCGCAGGGGGCGCTTAACACCGGGGAGCTGTTTTTT.